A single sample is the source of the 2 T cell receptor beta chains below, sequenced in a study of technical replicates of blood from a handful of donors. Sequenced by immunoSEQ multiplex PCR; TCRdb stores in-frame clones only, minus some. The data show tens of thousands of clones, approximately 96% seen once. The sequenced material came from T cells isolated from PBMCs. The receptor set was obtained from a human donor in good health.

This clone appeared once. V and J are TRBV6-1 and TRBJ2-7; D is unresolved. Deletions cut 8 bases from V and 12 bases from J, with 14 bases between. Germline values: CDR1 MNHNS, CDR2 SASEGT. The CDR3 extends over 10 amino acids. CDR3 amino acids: CASYRVGLYF. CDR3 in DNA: TGTGCCAGCTACCGGGTTGGGTTGTACTTC.

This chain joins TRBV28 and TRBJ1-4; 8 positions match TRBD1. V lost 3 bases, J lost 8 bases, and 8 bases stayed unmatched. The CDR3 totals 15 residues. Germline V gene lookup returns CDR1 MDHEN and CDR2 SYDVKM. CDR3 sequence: CASSFDRGLVEKLFF. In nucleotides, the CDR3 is TGTGCCAGCAGTTTTGACAGGGGTCTGGTCGAAAAACTGTTTTTT.